This is a list of T cell receptor beta chains from one sample in a study of CD8+ T cells in alopecia areata. TCRdb keeps only in-frame clones here, not all; method: immunoSEQ multiplex PCR. The table records about 300,000 clones, nearly 60% of them present only once. The sample here was CD4+ T cells sorted from blood, taken at week 24, from a patient treated with tofacitinib. These receptors all come from a human donor with alopecia areata. Each CDR3 is given with its conserved first and last residue. A D gene is named only where the DNA matches it firmly. The size of a clone is reported for some rows only, either as once, few or many, or as a class for expanded clones.

d_call	v_call	clone_size	j_call	cdr3_aa	cdr3_nt
TRBD1	TRBV2	-	TRBJ1-1	CASSESGGQGAEAFF	TGTGCCAGCAGTGAATCGGGGGGACAGGGGGCTGAAGCTTTCTTT
TRBD1	TRBV15	-	TRBJ2-7	CATSTSDRGPTYEQYF	TGTGCCACCAGCACATCGGACAGGGGCCCAACCTACGAGCAGTACTTC
-	TRBV5-1	-	TRBJ2-5	CASSSGQPLAETQYF	TGCGCCAGCAGCTCAGGACAACCCCTCGCGGAGACCCAGTACTTC
-	TRBV30	-	TRBJ1-2	CAWRTIPTSYTF	TGTGCCTGGCGGACCATTCCAACAAGCTACACCTTC
TRBD1	TRBV7-9	-	TRBJ2-7	CASSSGTGHYEQYF	TGTGCCAGCAGCTCCGGGACAGGGCACTACGAGCAGTACTTC
-	TRBV30	-	TRBJ2-7	CAWSGPARLSYEQYF	TGTGCCTGGAGTGGTCCGGCCAGACTATCCTACGAGCAGTACTTC
-	TRBV7-6	-	TRBJ2-2	CASGNRANTGELFF	TGTGCCAGCGGTAACAGGGCGAACACCGGGGAGCTGTTTTTT
-	TRBV30	-	TRBJ2-3	CAWTGFDTQYF	TGTGCCTGGACAGGGTTCGATACGCAGTATTTT
TRBD1	TRBV11-3	-	TRBJ2-1	CASSRRPPGQGTHNEQFF	TGTGCCAGCAGCCGCAGACCTCCGGGACAGGGGACCCACAATGAGCAGTTCTTC
-	TRBV2	-	TRBJ2-7	CASSEGTAPYEQYF	TGTGCCAGCAGTGAAGGGACAGCCCCCTACGAGCAGTACTTC
-	TRBV5-1	few	TRBJ1-1	CASSLNGQDGAEAFF	TGCGCCAGCAGCTTGAACGGGCAGGACGGGGCTGAAGCTTTCTTT
-	TRBV7-9	few	TRBJ1-1	CASSFFDGNTEAFF	TGTGCCAGCAGCTTTTTCGACGGGAACACTGAAGCTTTCTTT
-	TRBV7-3	few	TRBJ2-2	CASSLKGFTGELFF	TGTGCCAGCAGCTTAAAAGGGTTCACCGGGGAGCTGTTTTTT
-	TRBV27	once	TRBJ1-6	CASSFTQRSYNSPLHF	TGTGCCAGCAGTTTTACTCAGAGATCCTATAATTCACCCCTCCACTTT
TRBD1	TRBV5-4	-	TRBJ1-2	CASSPQGHYGYTF	TGTGCCAGCAGCCCACAGGGGCACTATGGCTACACCTTC
-	TRBV28	few	TRBJ1-3	CAGGQKHTIYF	TGTGCCGGGGGACAAAAGCACACCATATATTTT
TRBD1	TRBV5-6	-	TRBJ1-1	CASSSLSTGSAFF	TGTGCCAGCAGCTCCCTCTCGACAGGGAGTGCTTTCTTT
-	TRBV29-1	once	TRBJ1-5	CSVGWGNQPQHF	TGCAGCGTTGGGTGGGGGAATCAGCCCCAGCATTTT
TRBD2	TRBV5-1	-	TRBJ2-5	CASTPRGAGGETQYF	TGCGCCAGCACCCCCAGGGGTGCGGGGGGGGAGACCCAGTACTTC
-	TRBV7-2	-	TRBJ2-7	CASRIRGAVSYEQYF	TGTGCCAGCAGGATAAGGGGAGCGGTCTCCTACGAGCAGTACTTC
TRBD1	TRBV30	-	TRBJ2-3	CAWGQGPMTDTQYF	TGTGCCTGGGGACAGGGCCCAATGACAGATACGCAGTATTTT
-	TRBV29-1	few	TRBJ2-3	CSGGGGEGTQYF	TGCAGCGGTGGTGGGGGCGAGGGTACGCAGTATTTT
-	TRBV29-1	once	TRBJ1-4	CSVGAFNEKLFF	TGCAGCGTTGGAGCCTTTAATGAAAAACTGTTTTTT
-	TRBV23-1	-	TRBJ2-4	CASSLRRAAKNIQYF	TGCGCCAGCAGCCTTAGGAGGGCAGCCAAAAACATTCAGTACTTC
TRBD1	TRBV29-1	few	TRBJ1-5	CSLDRGLQPQHF	TGCAGCCTAGACAGGGGGCTTCAGCCCCAGCATTTT
-	TRBV28	few	TRBJ2-7	CASRQGTYEQYF	TGTGCCAGCAGGCAGGGGACCTACGAGCAGTACTTC
-	TRBV18	-	TRBJ2-3	CASSPPLDTQYF	TGTGCCAGCTCACCTCCGCTAGATACGCAGTATTTT
-	TRBV4-3	-	TRBJ1-1	CASSQDISVSLSVSEAFF	TGCGCCAGCAGCCAAGATATCTCAGTCTCATTGTCAGTATCCGAAGCTTTCTTT
-	TRBV2	-	TRBJ2-1	CASRDPLGFNEQFF	TGTGCCAGCAGGGACCCCTTAGGGTTCAATGAGCAGTTCTTC
-	TRBV30	-	TRBJ2-3	CAWRTGSGTDTQYF	TGTGCCTGGAGAACAGGGTCCGGCACAGATACGCAGTATTTT
-	TRBV30	-	TRBJ2-3	CAWSVGQSTDTQYF	TGTGCCTGGAGTGTAGGACAGAGCACAGATACGCAGTATTTT
-	TRBV6-6	many	TRBJ2-1	CASRARNNEQFF	TGTGCCAGCAGGGCCCGGAACAATGAGCAGTTCTTC
-	TRBV5-1	-	TRBJ2-3	CASSFETITDTQYF	TGCGCCAGCAGCTTCGAGACTATTACAGATACGCAGTATTTT